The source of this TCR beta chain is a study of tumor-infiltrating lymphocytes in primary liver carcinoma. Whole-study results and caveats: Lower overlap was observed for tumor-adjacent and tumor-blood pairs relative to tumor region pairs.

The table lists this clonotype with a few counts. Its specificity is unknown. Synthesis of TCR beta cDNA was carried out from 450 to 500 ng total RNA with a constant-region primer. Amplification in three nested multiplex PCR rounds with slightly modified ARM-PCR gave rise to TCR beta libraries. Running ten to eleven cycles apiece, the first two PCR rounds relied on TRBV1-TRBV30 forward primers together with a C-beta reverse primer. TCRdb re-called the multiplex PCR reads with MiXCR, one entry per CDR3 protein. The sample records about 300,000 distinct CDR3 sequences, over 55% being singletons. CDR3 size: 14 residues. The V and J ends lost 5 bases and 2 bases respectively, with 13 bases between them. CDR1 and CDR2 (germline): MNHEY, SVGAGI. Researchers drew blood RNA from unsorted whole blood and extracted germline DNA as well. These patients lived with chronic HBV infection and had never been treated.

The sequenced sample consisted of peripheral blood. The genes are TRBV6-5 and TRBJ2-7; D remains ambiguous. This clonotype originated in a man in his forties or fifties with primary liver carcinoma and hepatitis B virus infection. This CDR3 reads CASSITANAYEQYF. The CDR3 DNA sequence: TGTGCCAGCAGTATTACAGCAAATGCCTACGAGCAGTACTTC.